This TCR beta chain came from a study of cytomegalovirus exposure and HLA in healthy donors. Overall study findings and caveats: TCR beta V segments were, for the most part, productive about 87% or about 30% of the time in an earlier analysis. In a later analysis, TCR beta V- and J-gene trimming showed a link to a missense DCLRE1C variant.

The PCR used 60 Vbeta and 13 Jbeta primers. Assay used: immunoSEQ multiplex PCR; TCRdb lists only in-frame clones, some missing. The data hold some 170,000 clones, with approximately 79% observed a single time. This clone was detected a few times. Its specificity is unknown. Donors likely had unrecorded immune exposures despite being nominally healthy when sampled. The CDR3 runs 14 residues. The junction had 7 bases not matched to a gene; V was cut back by 6 bases and J by 1 base. CDR1 and CDR2 from the germline V gene are SQVTM and ANQGSEA. Material: PBMCs. V is TRBV29-1 and J is TRBJ2-3, with TRBD1 matching over 7 bases. The TCR was taken from a man aged 55 to 70 in good health and CMV-seronegative. CDR3 protein: CSVNRGFGTDTQYF. CDR3 DNA: TGCAGCGTAAACAGGGGTTTCGGCACAGATACGCAGTATTTT.